These T cell receptor beta chains were read from a single sample in a study of T cells in Graves' hyperthyroidism and ophthalmopathy. Via MiXCR, TCRdb re-called the multiplex PCR reads, giving one row per CDR3 protein. The repertoire holds some 500,000 distinct CDR3 sequences, with 16% as singletons. The sequenced material came from blood. The receptors come from a woman aged 25 to 39 with Graves' ophthalmopathy. Both conserved end residues are part of each CDR3. Fields, in order: CDR3 DNA, CDR3 protein, clone size, V gene, J gene, D gene. D genes are given only for firm matches. Where a row states a size, it is once, few, many or the class of an expanded clone; other rows omit it.

DNA: TGTGCCAGCCTCACCGCGGGCTTACGGAACGAGCAGTACTTC; CDR3: CASLTAGLRNEQYF; size: NA; V: TRBV2; J: TRBJ2-7; D: NA
DNA: TGTGCCAGCAGTTTGGGGGTACCGACCGGGGAGCTGTTTTTT; CDR3: CASSLGVPTGELFF; size: NA; V: TRBV12-3/TRBV12-4; J: TRBJ2-2; D: NA
DNA: TGTGCCAGCAGTTGGGACAGGGGTGAGACCCAGTACTTC; CDR3: CASSWDRGETQYF; size: many; V: TRBV6-2/TRBV6-3; J: TRBJ2-5; D: TRBD1
DNA: TGTGCCGTCCGAGGGCTTGGGAATAATTCACCCCTCCACTTT; CDR3: CAVRGLGNNSPLHF; size: NA; V: TRBV27; J: TRBJ1-6; D: NA
DNA: TGCGCCAGCAGCAAAGATCTCGGCGGGAATGAGCAGTTCTTC; CDR3: CASSKDLGGNEQFF; size: NA; V: TRBV4-3; J: TRBJ2-1; D: NA
DNA: TGTGCCAGCAGCTTAGGCCCCTATCAGCCCCAGCATTTT; CDR3: CASSLGPYQPQHF; size: many; V: TRBV7-9; J: TRBJ1-5; D: NA
DNA: TGTGCCAGCAGTAGGCGGAGGGCCAGAATGGCTTACCAAGAGACCCAGTACTTC; CDR3: CASSRRRARMAYQETQYF; size: NA; V: TRBV5-6; J: TRBJ2-5; D: NA
DNA: TGCAGTGCTAGAGATAGTATAAGTTTTGGACAGCCTTTCAGGAACACTGAAGCTTTCTTT; CDR3: CSARDSISFGQPFRNTEAFF; size: many; V: TRBV20-1; J: TRBJ1-1; D: NA
DNA: TGTGCCAGCAGTCAATTCGACAGAAATGAAAAACTGTTTTTT; CDR3: CASSQFDRNEKLFF; size: NA; V: TRBV12-3/TRBV12-4; J: TRBJ1-4; D: NA
DNA: TGTGCCATCAGCCTCCGGGAGGGGGATACGCAGTATTTT; CDR3: CAISLREGDTQYF; size: NA; V: TRBV10-3; J: TRBJ2-3; D: TRBD2
DNA: TGTGCCAGCCTTACCTTCACAGGGGTCATAGCGAACATTCAGTACTTC; CDR3: CASLTFTGVIANIQYF; size: many; V: TRBV2; J: TRBJ2-4; D: TRBD1
DNA: TGTGCCAGCAGTGGGGACAGGGGAAACGAGCAGTACTTC; CDR3: CASSGDRGNEQYF; size: NA; V: TRBV12-3/TRBV12-4; J: TRBJ2-7; D: TRBD1
DNA: TGTGCCAGCAGTTTACGGGGACTAGCGGGGAATTACTACGAGCAGTACTTC; CDR3: CASSLRGLAGNYYEQYF; size: few; V: TRBV12-3/TRBV12-4; J: TRBJ2-7; D: TRBD2
DNA: TGTGCCAGCAGTTTGCTTGGAGAGCAGTTCTTC; CDR3: CASSLLGEQFF; size: many; V: TRBV12-3/TRBV12-4; J: TRBJ2-1; D: NA
DNA: TGCAGCGTTTCCGGGACAGGGGACACGAACACCGGGGAGCTGTTTTTT; CDR3: CSVSGTGDTNTGELFF; size: many; V: TRBV29-1; J: TRBJ2-2; D: TRBD1
DNA: TGCAGTGCTAGTTCCGGCCCAGGGGAGCGCGAGCAGTACTTC; CDR3: CSASSGPGEREQYF; size: many; V: TRBV20-1; J: TRBJ2-7; D: NA
DNA: TGTGCCAGCAGCTTGTTCGCCGGGGGGGTAGCAGAGACCCAGTACTTC; CDR3: CASSLFAGGVAETQYF; size: few; V: TRBV5-4; J: TRBJ2-5; D: TRBD2
DNA: TGTGCCTGGGATAGGGAAGGAGGGCGAATCACCTACGAGCAGTACTTC; CDR3: CAWDREGGRITYEQYF; size: many; V: TRBV30; J: TRBJ2-7; D: NA
DNA: TGTGCCAGCAGTTTCCCACGGGACAGGGGATTCTACGAGCAGTACTTC; CDR3: CASSFPRDRGFYEQYF; size: many; V: TRBV28; J: TRBJ2-7; D: TRBD1
DNA: TGCAGTGCTAGAGATTCCAGCTCCTACAATGAGCAGTTCTTC; CDR3: CSARDSSSYNEQFF; size: many; V: TRBV20-1; J: TRBJ2-1; D: NA
DNA: TGCGCCAGCAGCTTCCAGGACGAGCAGTACTTC; CDR3: CASSFQDEQYF; size: many; V: TRBV5-1; J: TRBJ2-7; D: NA
DNA: TGTGCCAGCAGTTTATATTCTTCAGTGGAGGAGGTTTTCTTT; CDR3: CASSLYSSVEEVFF; size: NA; V: TRBV28; J: TRBJ1-1; D: NA
DNA: TGTGCCAGCAGCGCGGGACTAGCCTCTACTTCCGGGGAGCTGTTTTTT; CDR3: CASSAGLASTSGELFF; size: many; V: TRBV9; J: TRBJ2-2; D: TRBD2
DNA: TGTGCCAGCAGGACGGGGGGGGAGAGGGAGCTGTTTTTT; CDR3: CASRTGGERELFF; size: NA; V: TRBV12-3/TRBV12-4; J: TRBJ2-2; D: TRBD2
DNA: TGTGCCAGCAGCCCAAGCGGGCAGGTGCAAGAGACCCAGTACTTC; CDR3: CASSPSGQVQETQYF; size: many; V: TRBV3-1; J: TRBJ2-5; D: NA
DNA: TGCAGTGCTAGACTCCTCATTAGCGGGCCTAACCAAGAGACCCAGTACTTC; CDR3: CSARLLISGPNQETQYF; size: few; V: TRBV20-1; J: TRBJ2-5; D: TRBD2
DNA: TGCGCCAGCAGCCAAGCGGTAGGGGATGGTGGTACGCAGTATTTT; CDR3: CASSQAVGDGGTQYF; size: few; V: TRBV4-3; J: TRBJ2-3; D: NA
DNA: TGCAGTGCTAGAGATGATGTAGGAGCGTACGAGCAGTACTTC; CDR3: CSARDDVGAYEQYF; size: NA; V: TRBV20-1; J: TRBJ2-7; D: NA